The next 19 T cell receptor beta chains were all read from a single sample in a study of response to subunit inactivated influenza vaccine. Each CDR3 protein is one row after TCRdb ran MiXCR on the RT-PCR reads. The data hold approximately 160,000 distinct CDR3 sequences, with about 10% observed a single time. The sample consisted of CD8+ T cells sorted from PBMCs, taken less than 30 months after vaccination. The source of these receptors is a man between 50 and 69 years old who received an inactivated influenza vaccine.

The chain has TRBV5-6 and TRBJ2-5; 10 bases map to TRBD1. Unmatched junction bases numbered 4, after V lost 4 bases and J lost 4 bases. Looked up from germline, CDR1 is SGHDT and CDR2 is YYEEEE. This CDR3 spans 14 amino acids. The CDR3 sequence is CASSERTGGETQYF. The CDR3 DNA sequence: TGTGCCAGCAGCGAGCGGACAGGGGGAGAGACCCAGTACTTC.

The table lists this clonotype with a few counts. V is TRBV5-5 and J is TRBJ2-5; D is ambiguous. CDR3 length: 13 residues. Germline-derived CDR1 and CDR2 are SGHKS and YYEKEE (reference sequence). Trimming left V 7 bases short and J 1 base short, with 11 bases between. CDR3 sequence (DNA): TGTGCCAGCCATGAGAGCATCCAAGAGACCCAGTACTTC. Protein product: CASHESIQETQYF.

The J gene is TRBJ1-4, the V gene TRBV12-3 or TRBV12-4, with no clear D. V lost 6 bases, J lost 6 bases, and 14 bases lay in between. This CDR3 has 14 residues. The CDR3 nucleotides are TGTGCCAGCAGCTTGGTGGGGTGGGATGAAAAACTGTTTTTT. Its translation: CASSLVGWDEKLFF.

The J gene is TRBJ2-2, the V gene TRBV11-2; the D is unclear. V lost 5 bases, J lost 2 bases, and 9 bases lay in between. Germline values: CDR1 SGHAT, CDR2 FQNNGV. The CDR3 is 14 residues long. This CDR3 reads CASSPWANTGELFF. CDR3 nucleotide sequence: TGTGCCAGCAGCCCCTGGGCCAACACCGGGGAGCTGTTTTTT.

The chain links TRBV28 to TRBJ2-7; no firm D call. The V gene's germline CDR1 is MDHEN and CDR2 SYDVKM. V was cut by 6 bases and J by 2 bases, with 11 bases left in between. The CDR3 totals 13 residues. The CDR3 DNA is TGTGCCAGCAGCTTTACAGAAACCTACGAGCAGTACTTC. Protein: CASSFTETYEQYF.

At least ten counts were recorded for this clonotype. The chain combines TRBV7-9 with TRBJ2-7, with D unresolved. The ends were cut back, 0 bases at V and 3 bases at J, with 6 bases in the middle. CDR3 length: 13 residues. The germline V gene has CDR1 SEHNR and CDR2 FQNEAQ (reference sequence). This CDR3 is CASSLAWGYEQYF. CDR3 nucleotides: TGTGCCAGCAGCTTAGCTTGGGGCTACGAGCAGTACTTC. The complete variable domain, with remaining parts taken from reference TRBV7-9 and TRBJ2-7, reads DTGVSQNPRHKITKRGQNVTFRCDPISEHNRLYWYRQTLGQGPEFLTYFQNEAQLEKSRLLSDRFSAERPKGSFSTLEIQRTEQGDSAMYLCASSLAWGYEQYFGPGTRLTVT.

The chain is built from TRBV15 and TRBJ1-1; D is uncertain. The CDR3 covers 15 residues. The ends were cut back, 1 base at V and 4 bases at J, with 13 bases in the middle. Germline loops: CDR1 LNHNV, CDR2 YYDKDF (reference sequence). CDR3 amino acids: CATSRVREGVTEAFF. The CDR3 DNA reads as TGTGCCACCAGCAGAGTCCGGGAGGGAGTCACTGAAGCTTTCTTT.

There are many counts of this clonotype. This rearrangement joins TRBV25-1 to TRBJ1-6; D may be TRBD1 (5 bases). Germline loops: CDR1 MGHDK, CDR2 SYGVNS. Trimming left V 4 bases short and J 1 base short, with 8 bases between. This CDR3 spans 15 amino acids. CDR3 sequence (DNA): TGTGCCAGCAGTGCTACAGGTTCCTATAATTCACCCCTCCACTTT. Protein: CASSATGSYNSPLHF.

This clonotype came up a few times. The chain couples TRBV6-5 to TRBJ2-2; 7 bases match TRBD1. Germline trimming cut 1 base from V and 6 bases from J; bases unmatched to any gene: 2. Germline CDR1 and CDR2: MNHEY and SVGAGI. The CDR3 is made up of 14 amino acids. The CDR3 bases are TGTGCCAGCAGTTACTACAGGGGCCCCGGGGAGCTGTTTTTT. Residues: CASSYYRGPGELFF.

The rearrangement joins TRBV19 to TRBJ2-4; perhaps TRBD2 as D (6 bases). V was pared by 8 bases and J by 10 bases, with 9 bases between. Germline assignment: CDR1 LNHDA and CDR2 SQIVND (reference sequence). The CDR3 has 10 residues. The DNA for the CDR3 is TGTGCCAGTGGTGGAGGGATTCAGTACTTC. It translates to CASGGGIQYF.

This clonotype was counted a few times. CDR3 in amino acids: CASSSNSPLHF. For the CDR3, the DNA is TGTGCCAGCAGCTCTAATTCACCCCTCCACTTT. The chain carries TRBV7-2 and TRBJ1-6, with D unresolved. The CDR3 sequence is 11 residues long. With 4 bases removed from V and 6 bases from J, the gap between germline ends came to 1 base. Germline V CDR1 and CDR2: SGHTA, FQGNSA.

This sequence joins TRBV2 and TRBJ2-5; D may be TRBD2 (6 bases). The CDR3 has 17 residues. Deletions cut 4 bases from V and 1 base from J, with 19 bases between. The germline CDR1 and CDR2 sequences are SNHLY and FYNNEI. The CDR3 spells CASSALDTGASQETQYF. The CDR3 nucleotides are TGTGCCAGCAGTGCCCTTGATACGGGAGCCTCCCAAGAGACCCAGTACTTC.

The chain carries TRBV10-2 and TRBJ2-7; D is perhaps TRBD2 (6 bases). Germline assignment: CDR1 WSHSY and CDR2 SAAADI. The V end was cut by 6 bases, the J end by 2 bases, with 23 bases between. The CDR3 has 17 residues. The CDR3 here is CASSYDPYGTATYEQYF. As DNA, the CDR3 is TGCGCCAGCAGCTATGACCCTTACGGGACTGCCACCTACGAGCAGTACTTC.

This clonotype was seen more than once but under ten times. The gene calls are TRBV28 and TRBJ1-5; D gene ambiguous. Germline V CDR1 and CDR2: MDHEN, SYDVKM. Trimming stripped 6 bases from V and 5 bases from J, with 17 bases between. CDR3 length equals 15 residues. The CDR3 spells CASSWRPRTDQPQHF. The CDR3 DNA sequence: TGTGCCAGCAGCTGGCGTCCGCGAACCGATCAGCCCCAGCATTTT.

The chain has TRBV4-1 and TRBJ2-7, with a tentative D call TRBD1 (6 bases). CDR3 length: 16 amino acids. The V end was cut by 2 bases, the J end by 4 bases, with 18 bases between. Germline values: CDR1 MGHRA, CDR2 YSYEKL. The CDR3 sequence is CASSQLEGTNLYEQYF. The CDR3 DNA reads as TGCGCCAGCAGCCAATTGGAAGGGACAAATTTATACGAGCAGTACTTC.

The J gene is TRBJ2-1, the V gene TRBV4-3, with D possibly matching TRBD2 (7 bases). Germline CDR1 is LGHNA and CDR2 is YSLEER. V gave up 3 bases and J gave up 0 bases, with 15 bases separating them. The CDR3 covers 17 residues. CDR3 sequence: CASSHEGGAPSYNEQFF. CDR3 bases: TGCGCCAGCAGCCACGAAGGGGGGGCGCCCTCCTACAATGAGCAGTTCTTC.

Only a few counts were recorded for this clonotype. The chain carries TRBV29-1 and TRBJ2-3; TRBD2 matches at 9 bases. This CDR3 region has 13 residues. V trimming: 7 bases; J trimming: 2 bases; junction bases outside the gene matches: 4. CDR1 is SQVTM and CDR2 is ANQGSEA in the germline V gene. CDR3: CSGLAGNTDTQYF. For the CDR3, the DNA is TGCAGCGGCCTAGCGGGGAACACAGATACGCAGTATTTT.

This clonotype was recorded a few times. The chain employs TRBV12-3 or TRBV12-4 and TRBJ2-1; D may match TRBD1 or TRBD2 (5 bases each). The CDR3 runs to 15 residues. V gave up 4 bases and J gave up 5 bases, with 15 bases separating them. The CDR3 is CASSWDEPGNNEQFF. CDR3 bases: TGTGCCAGCAGTTGGGACGAGCCGGGAAACAATGAGCAGTTCTTC.

This clonotype was counted between two and nine times. The gene calls are TRBV11-2 and TRBJ2-7, with no clear D. This CDR3 comprises 10 residues. The germline V gene encodes CDR1 SGHAT and CDR2 FQNNGV. V lost 6 bases and J lost 3, with 3 bases in between. In DNA, the CDR3 is TGTGCCAGCAGGCACTACGAGCAGTACTTC. Encoded protein: CASRHYEQYF.